This TCR beta chain was sequenced during a study of radiotherapy plus CTLA-4 blockade in lung cancer. This table comes from immunoSEQ multiplex PCR, and its TCRdb copy is limited to in-frame clones, with some not included. The profile shows about 120,000 clones, 78% of them singletons. Study-wide results and caveats: Blood-borne expansion of tumor-derived TCR clones followed radiotherapy plus ipilimumab.

Regarding this clone: No antigen is known for it.

The receptor comes from a human donor with non-small cell lung cancer who had a partial response to radiotherapy plus ipilimumab. The specimen was peripheral blood, collected from a patient treated with radiotherapy plus ipilimumab.

Here the CDR3 DNA reads TGTGCCAGCAGTGGGGAACGGACAGTTGAAGCTTTCTTT. Its protein product is CASSGERTVEAFF. V gene TRBV6-5 combines with J gene TRBJ1-1, with D tentatively TRBD1 (6 bases). CDR1 and CDR2 (germline): MNHEY, SVGAGI. The germline V and J ends were trimmed by 5 bases and 7 bases, with 14 bases remaining between them. CDR3 size: 13 residues.